Listed below are T cell receptor beta chains from one sample, sequenced in a study of blood T cell repertoires in COVID-19. Using immunoSEQ multiplex PCR, the repertoire was profiled, and TCRdb retains in-frame clones only, with some absent. The sample includes nearly 300,000 clones, around 89% of them seen just once. The sample taken for sequencing was peripheral blood. The receptors were sampled from a woman aged 25 to 39 who had recovered from COVID-19. The CDR3 runs from the conserved cysteine through the conserved F or W. D genes are given only for firm matches. The size field is filled for only some rows; it gives once, few, many or a size class.

D gene	J gene	V gene	clone size	CDR3 DNA	CDR3 protein
TRBD1	TRBJ1-6	TRBV5-6	NA	TGTGCCAGCAGCCCCGGGACAGCTAATTCACCCCTCCACTTT	CASSPGTANSPLHF
TRBD1	TRBJ2-7	TRBV30	NA	TGTGCCTGGAGTGTACCGACAGGGATAGTGTACGAGCAGTACTTC	CAWSVPTGIVYEQYF
NA	TRBJ2-7	TRBV10-3	NA	TGTGCCATCAGTGAGTCAGGAGGGGGCGGCGGTGAGCAGTACTTC	CAISESGGGGGEQYF
TRBD2	TRBJ2-2	TRBV11-1	NA	TGTGCCAGCAGCGCCGGACTAGCGGTTAACACCGGGGAGCTGTTTTTT	CASSAGLAVNTGELFF
NA	TRBJ1-2	TRBV19	once	TGTGCCAGTAGTATGGACAGCAGCTATGGCTACACCTTC	CASSMDSSYGYTF
TRBD1	TRBJ2-7	TRBV4-1	NA	TGCGCCAGCAGCCCCAGGGGGTCCGAGCAGTACTTC	CASSPRGSEQYF
NA	TRBJ1-2	TRBV29-1	NA	TGCAGCGTCCAGTATAACTATGGCTACACCTTC	CSVQYNYGYTF
NA	TRBJ2-1	TRBV2	NA	TGTGCCAGCAGTGGGGACGGGACAGAGCAGTTCTTC	CASSGDGTEQFF
TRBD1	TRBJ1-6	TRBV7-2	NA	TGTGCCAGCAGCCAACGGACAGGGCCCTATAATTCACCCCTCCACTTT	CASSQRTGPYNSPLHF
NA	TRBJ1-6	TRBV28	few	TGTGCCAGCAGTTTATCGGCGGCAACCGATAATTCACCCCTCCACTTT	CASSLSAATDNSPLHF
NA	TRBJ1-2	TRBV5-1	NA	TGCGCCAGCAGCTCCACAGGCGGAGGGCCCTATGGCTACACCTTC	CASSSTGGGPYGYTF
NA	TRBJ2-3	TRBV12-3/TRBV12-4	NA	TGTGCCAGCAGTTCTACAGATACGCAGTATTTT	CASSSTDTQYF
TRBD2	TRBJ2-7	TRBV27	once	TGTGCCAGCAGTTTAGCGGGGGGGACCTACGAGCAGTACTTC	CASSLAGGTYEQYF
TRBD1	TRBJ1-5	TRBV19	NA	TGTGCCAGTAACTCTGACAGGGGGGTTCATCAGCCCCAGCATTTT	CASNSDRGVHQPQHF
NA	TRBJ1-6	TRBV10-3	NA	TGTGCCATCAGTGTTGACAGCCCCAATTCACCCCTCCACTTT	CAISVDSPNSPLHF
NA	TRBJ1-2	TRBV28	NA	TGTGCCAGCAGTTTAACGTCTTCTGGGCCCGGCTACACCTTC	CASSLTSSGPGYTF
TRBD1	TRBJ2-7	TRBV5-1	NA	TGCGCCAGCAGCTTGATTGGGACAGGGGTTTCCTACGAGCAGTACTTC	CASSLIGTGVSYEQYF
TRBD1	TRBJ2-7	TRBV5-1	few	TGCGCCAGCAGCTTAGGAGGACAGGGCGGCGAGCAGTACTTC	CASSLGGQGGEQYF
NA	TRBJ1-1	TRBV5-1	NA	TGCGCCAGCAGCCGAGGCCGGGTCATGAACACTGAAGCTTTCTTT	CASSRGRVMNTEAFF
NA	TRBJ1-4	TRBV4-2	NA	TGTGCCAGCAGCCGCGGTCCTTCCTCAACTAATGAAAAACTGTTTTTT	CASSRGPSSTNEKLFF
NA	TRBJ1-1	TRBV7-9	NA	TGTGCCAGCACCCCAGACATTGAAGCTTTCTTT	CASTPDIEAFF
TRBD1	TRBJ1-6	TRBV3-1/TRBV3-2	NA	TGTGCCAGCAGCCCCACCTGGGGGACAGATTCACCCCTCCACTTT	CASSPTWGTDSPLHF
TRBD1	TRBJ1-1	TRBV5-1	NA	TGCGCCAGCACCTGGGACAGGAGGGACACTGAAGCTTTCTTT	CASTWDRRDTEAFF
NA	TRBJ2-5	TRBV5-1	NA	TGCGCCAGCAGCTTGCGAGGGGAGACCCAGTACTTC	CASSLRGETQYF